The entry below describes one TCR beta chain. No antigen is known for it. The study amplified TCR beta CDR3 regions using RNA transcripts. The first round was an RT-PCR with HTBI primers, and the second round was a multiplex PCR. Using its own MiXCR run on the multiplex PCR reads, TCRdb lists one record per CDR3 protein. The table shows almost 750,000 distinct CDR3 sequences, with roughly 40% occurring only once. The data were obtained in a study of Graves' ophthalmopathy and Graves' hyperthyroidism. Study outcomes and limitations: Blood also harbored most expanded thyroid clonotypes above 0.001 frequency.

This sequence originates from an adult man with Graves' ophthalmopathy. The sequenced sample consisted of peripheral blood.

CDR3 bases: TGTGCCAGTAGAAGGGGAACTAATGAAAAACTGTTTTTT. Encoded protein: CASRRGTNEKLFF. The chain carries TRBV19 and TRBJ1-4; weak D call: TRBD1 (5 bases). The V gene's germline CDR1 is LNHDA and CDR2 SQIVND (reference sequence). V was shortened by 6 bases and J by 1 base, with 6 bases between the two germline ends. The CDR3 has 13 amino acids. The full variable domain, completed using reference TRBV19 and TRBJ1-4, is DGGITQSPKYLFRKEGQNVTLSCEQNLNHDAMYWYRQDPGQGLRLIYYSQIVNDFQKGDIAEGYSVSREKKESFPLTVTSAQKNPTAFYLCASRRGTNEKLFFGSGTQLSVL.